These 21 T cell receptor beta chains were all obtained from the same sample, sequenced in a study of shared clonotypes between healthy human individuals. Libraries were prepared by immunoSEQ multiplex PCR; TCRdb keeps only in-frame clonotypes and omits some of them. Of 2 million to 3 million clones in the sample, approximately 93% are singletons; the top ten hold roughly 0.36%. Material for sequencing was naive CD4+ T cells from PBMCs. The subset was: CD45RA+ positively selected. Receptor source: a man aged 18 to 30 in good health. Some clones in this sample may be carry-over from other donors' samples.

The V and J genes are TRBV5-6 and TRBJ1-5; 8 bases line up with TRBD1. With 1 base clipped from V and 5 bases from J, the junction kept 2 bases outside the gene matches. Germline V gives CDR1 SGHDT, CDR2 YYEEEE. This CDR3 spans 14 amino acids. The CDR3: CASSLTGGYQPQHF. DNA for the CDR3: TGTGCCAGCAGCTTGACAGGGGGATATCAGCCCCAGCATTTT. The full variable domain, rest sourced from reference TRBV5-6 and TRBJ1-5, is DAGVTQSPTHLIKTRGQQVTLRCSPKSGHDTVSWYQQALGQGPQFIFQYYEEEERQRGNFPDRFSGHQFPNYSSELNVNALLLGDSALYLCASSLTGGYQPQHFGDGTRLSIL.

This chain joins TRBV6-4 and TRBJ2-3; 7 bases fit TRBD1. Germline V CDR1 and CDR2: MRHNA, SNTAGT. The ends lost 0 bases at V and 6 bases at J; junction bases unmatched: 24. The CDR3 is 21 residues long. CDR3 bases: TGTGCCAGCAGTGACTCGACAGGGAGAGGTGGCTGCAAAACATGGTCCGATACGCAGTATTTT. Its protein product is CASSDSTGRGGCKTWSDTQYF.

CDR3 region: CATSRGLTPGEQYF. DNA of the CDR3: TGTGCCACCAGCAGGGGACTGACCCCGGGGGAGCAGTACTTC. The J gene is TRBJ2-5, the V gene TRBV15; the D gene is possibly TRBD2 (6 bases). CDR1 is LNHNV, CDR2 YYDKDF, per germline (reference sequence). The V and J ends lost 3 bases and 11 bases respectively, with 19 bases between them. This CDR3 region has 14 residues.

This clone was counted only a few times. The rearrangement uses TRBV5-1 and TRBJ1-1, with D tentatively TRBD1 (5 bases). CDR1 and CDR2 (germline): SGHRS, YFSETQ. V was trimmed by 7 bases and J by 4 bases, leaving 20 bases between them. CDR3 size: 15 residues. The CDR3 DNA reads as TGCGCCAGCGGAATACAGGACCCGGGAGTCACTGAAGCTTTCTTT. Amino acid sequence: CASGIQDPGVTEAFF.

The chain couples TRBV28 to TRBJ2-7, with 13 positions matching TRBD2. CDR1 is MDHEN, CDR2 SYDVKM, per germline. The V segment lost 2 bases and the J segment 0 bases; nucleotides outside the gene matches: 13. This CDR3 region has 20 residues. The CDR3 nucleotides read TGTGCCAGCAGTTTAGGGGTAGGAACTAGCGGGAGGGCGAGCTCCTACGAGCAGTACTTC. Translation gives CASSLGVGTSGRASSYEQYF.

CDR3 DNA: TGCGCCAGCAGCTTAAATTCAGGGGCTGGCTATGGCTACACCTTC. Amino acids: CASSLNSGAGYGYTF. The chain couples TRBV5-1 to TRBJ1-2; maybe TRBD1 (6 bases). The V gene's germline CDR1 is SGHRS and CDR2 YFSETQ. CDR3 length equals 15 residues. Trimming shortened V by 2 bases and J by 4 bases, and 15 bases separated the two germline ends.

This sequence joins TRBV28 and TRBJ2-1; TRBD2 matches at 10 bases. Germline V gene lookup returns CDR1 MDHEN and CDR2 SYDVKM. CDR3 length equals 16 residues. Trimming took 4 bases from V and 8 from J; bases not matched to a gene: 11. The CDR3 loop reads CASSSPAGGAYDEQFF. Written as DNA, the CDR3 is TGTGCCAGCAGTTCCCCAGCGGGGGGGGCTTATGATGAGCAGTTCTTC.

This clone was seen only a few times. This sequence joins TRBV19 and TRBJ1-2; TRBD1 is a possible D gene (5 bases). The CDR3 loop spans 16 amino acids. The V end lost 9 bases, the J end lost 0 bases, and 20 bases lay between the germline ends. Germline loops: CDR1 LNHDA, CDR2 SQIVND (reference sequence). CDR3 sequence (DNA): TGTGCCAGCAGCGGCGCAGGGTCGCTATCTAACTATGGCTACACCTTC. Translated, it gives CASSGAGSLSNYGYTF. The full variable domain, its missing parts supplied by reference TRBV19 and TRBJ1-2, is DGGITQSPKYLFRKEGQNVTLSCEQNLNHDAMYWYRQDPGQGLRLIYYSQIVNDFQKGDIAEGYSVSREKKESFPLTVTSAQKNPTAFYLCASSGAGSLSNYGYTFGSGTRLTVV.

This clone was detected once. The same CDR3 is also encoded by other DNA sequences in this sample. The chain has TRBV6-5 and TRBJ1-2; D uncertain. Germline V lookup: CDR1 MNHEY, CDR2 SVGAGI. CDR3 length: 13 residues. Trimming pared 2 bases from V and 4 bases from J, leaving 8 bases between. CDR3 nucleotides: TGTGCCAGCAGTTACGGCAGGTTCTATGGCTACACCTTC. It codes for CASSYGRFYGYTF.

V is TRBV28 and J is TRBJ1-4; 8 positions match TRBD1. Germline CDR1 is MDHEN and CDR2 is SYDVKM. Germline trimming cut 4 bases from V and 5 bases from J; bases unmatched to any gene: 15. There are 18 residues in the CDR3. CDR3 sequence (DNA): TGTGCCAGCAGTTCGCCCGGGACAGGCGCGAGGCGCAATGAAAAACTGTTTTTT. It translates to CASSSPGTGARRNEKLFF.

The V and J genes are TRBV6-6 and TRBJ1-3; no reliable D call. V was shortened by 7 bases and J by 0 bases, with 13 bases between the two germline ends. This CDR3 contains 15 residues. CDR1 is MNHNY and CDR2 is SVGAGI in the germline V gene (reference sequence). The CDR3 region is CASTIDGSSGNTIYF. CDR3 coding DNA: TGTGCCAGCACAATTGACGGCAGCTCTGGAAACACCATATATTTT.

Details on this clone: Other DNA sequences in the sample encode the same CDR3. This chain connects TRBV5-1 to TRBJ2-1, with 12 bases fitting TRBD2. The CDR3 loop spans 15 amino acids. V gave up 0 bases and J gave up 8 bases; unmatched junction bases: 3. Germline V lookup: CDR1 SGHRS, CDR2 YFSETQ. In nucleotides, the CDR3 is TGCGCCAGCAGCTTGGGACTAGCGGGAGCTGATGAGCAGTTCTTC. Encoded protein: CASSLGLAGADEQFF.

This clone was detected once. The gene calls are TRBV5-1 and TRBJ1-3, with unresolved D. V was cut by 6 bases and J by 4 bases, with 11 bases left in between. CDR1 and CDR2 from the germline V gene are SGHRS and YFSETQ. The CDR3 is 13 residues long. The CDR3, as DNA: TGCGCCAGCAAACAGCGAGAGGGAAACACCATATATTTT. Translated, it gives CASKQREGNTIYF. The full variable domain, rest sourced from reference TRBV5-1 and TRBJ1-3, is KAGVTQTPRYLIKTRGQQVTLSCSPISGHRSVSWYQQTPGQGLQFLFEYFSETQRNKGNFPGRFSGRQFSNSRSEMNVSTLELGDSALYLCASKQREGNTIYFGEGSWLTVV.

V and J are TRBV5-1 and TRBJ2-3; 13 positions agree with TRBD2. Germline CDR1 SGHRS, CDR2 YFSETQ. V dropped 4 bases and J dropped 6; count of bases not matched to a gene: 11. This CDR3 comprises 17 residues. The DNA of the CDR3 is TGCGCCAGCAGCCCGACTAGCGGGAGGCCCCGGGGCGATACGCAGTATTTT. Its protein is CASSPTSGRPRGDTQYF.

The J gene is TRBJ1-4, the V gene TRBV6-6; TRBD1 aligns across 8 bases. V was clipped by 8 bases and J by 10 bases; unmatched bases: 6. The CDR3 is 12 amino acids. Per germline, CDR1 MNHNY and CDR2 SVGAGI (reference sequence). The CDR3 sequence is CASGQGAGKLFF. CDR3 nucleotide sequence: TGTGCCAGCGGTCAGGGGGCAGGAAAACTGTTTTTT.

The gene calls are TRBV5-1 and TRBJ2-5, with 9 bases identical to TRBD1. The CDR3 consists of 15 residues. Germline V gene sequence: CDR1 SGHRS, CDR2 YFSETQ. V was pared by 0 bases and J by 1 base, with 1 base of the junction left unmatched. As DNA, the CDR3 is TGCGCCAGCAGCTTGGGGACAGGGGCCCAAGAGACCCAGTACTTC. It encodes CASSLGTGAQETQYF.

As concerns this clone: The sample has other DNA sequences that encode this CDR3 too. V usage is TRBV28 and J usage is TRBJ1-2; weak D call: TRBD1 (5 bases). Germline V gene sequence: CDR1 MDHEN, CDR2 SYDVKM. CDR3 size: 12 residues. V lost 2 bases and J lost 8, with 9 bases in between. The CDR3 region is CASSLPGLGYTF. The CDR3 nucleotides read TGTGCCAGCAGTTTACCAGGGTTGGGCTACACCTTC.

V is TRBV7-9 and J is TRBJ2-3; a possible D gene is TRBD2 (6 bases). The CDR3 runs to 16 residues. The germline CDR1 and CDR2 sequences are SEHNR and FQNEAQ (reference sequence). With 0 bases removed from V and 1 base from J, the gap between germline ends came to 11 bases. CDR3 nucleotides: TGTGCCAGCAGCTTAGCGGCCCCTAGCGGCACAGATACGCAGTATTTT. Amino acid sequence: CASSLAAPSGTDTQYF.

This chain connects TRBV5-1 to TRBJ2-5, with D tentatively TRBD2 (6 bases). V was pared by 0 bases and J by 5 bases, with 14 bases between. This CDR3 has 15 residues. CDR1 and CDR2 (germline): SGHRS, YFSETQ. In DNA, the CDR3 is TGCGCCAGCAGCTTGGCGGGGGAGAGGGATGAGACCCAGTACTTC. Its protein product is CASSLAGERDETQYF.

V is TRBV28 and J is TRBJ1-1; TRBD1 might be the D (5 bases). Germline assignment: CDR1 MDHEN and CDR2 SYDVKM. CDR3 length: 11 amino acids. Trimming left V 4 bases short and J 9 bases short, with 9 bases between. The chain's CDR3 is CASSWEGKAFF. The CDR3, as DNA: TGTGCCAGCAGTTGGGAGGGGAAAGCTTTCTTT.

The chain couples TRBV29-1 to TRBJ2-1, with D perhaps matching TRBD1 (5 bases). CDR3 length: 16 amino acids. Germline V gene sequence: CDR1 SQVTM, CDR2 ANQGSEA. Trimming shortened V by 4 bases and J by 1 base, and 17 bases separated the two germline ends. This chain's CDR3 is CSVVRGASPSYNEQFF. Here the CDR3 DNA reads TGCAGCGTTGTCCGTGGGGCGAGCCCATCCTACAATGAGCAGTTCTTC.